The 10 T cell receptor beta chains presented below share a single source sample, sequenced in a study of blood T cell repertoires in COVID-19. Produced via immunoSEQ multiplex PCR; TCRdb's table is partial and in-frame only. The sample gives 70,000 or so clones, over 75% of which show up once; around 9.9% is in the top ten. Sequenced: peripheral blood. The receptors were gathered from an older man with active or convalescent COVID-19.

This chain joins TRBV7-2 and TRBJ1-1, with D unclear. CDR3 length equals 14 residues. Germline loops: CDR1 SGHTA, CDR2 FQGNSA. The V gene lost 3 bases and the J gene lost 0 bases, with 8 bases spanning the gap. CDR3 nucleotide sequence: TGTGCCAGCAGCTTTGGGCCGATGAACACTGAAGCTTTCTTT. It yields the protein CASSFGPMNTEAFF. Full variable domain (rest looked up from reference TRBV7-2 and TRBJ1-1): GAGVSQSPSNKVTEKGKDVELRCDPISGHTALYWYRQSLGQGLEFLIYFQGNSAPDKSGLPSDRFSAERTGGSVSTLTIQRTQQEDSAVYLCASSFGPMNTEAFFGQGTRLTVV.

This chain joins TRBV5-8 and TRBJ2-5, with D possibly matching TRBD2 (6 bases). Deletions cut 2 bases from V and 6 bases from J, with 14 bases between. Germline V lookup: CDR1 SGHTS, CDR2 YDEGEE. This CDR3 region has 14 residues. This CDR3 is CASSFGSGVKTQYF. CDR3 nucleotides: TGTGCCAGCAGCTTCGGGTCGGGAGTGAAGACCCAGTACTTC.

V usage is TRBV3-1 (or the pseudogene TRBV3-2) and J usage is TRBJ2-7, with D perhaps matching TRBD1 (7 bases). Trimming pared 4 bases from V and 5 bases from J, leaving 15 bases between. The germline V gene has CDR1 LGHDT and CDR2 YNNKEL (reference sequence). The CDR3 extends over 14 amino acids. CDR3 in DNA: TGTGCCAGCAGCCTCCGACAGGGAGGAAACGAGCAGTACTTC. Its protein product is CASSLRQGGNEQYF.

The genes are TRBV29-1 and TRBJ2-1; 9 bases align to TRBD2. In germline, CDR1 is SQVTM, CDR2 ANQGSEA. CDR3 length: 16 residues. J was trimmed by 5 bases and V by 6 bases; bases with no gene match: 14. The CDR3 DNA follows: TGCAGCGTCGACCGAATTAGCGGGAGCCGGGACAATGAGCAGTTCTTC. Translating it yields CSVDRISGSRDNEQFF.

The genes are TRBV18 and TRBJ1-1; D might be TRBD1 (5 bases). Trimming took 3 bases from V and 5 from J, leaving 13 bases between them. Germline CDR1 reads KGHSH; CDR2 reads LQKENI. The CDR3 consists of 14 residues. The CDR3 here is CASSPTLGGTEAFF. CDR3 DNA: TGTGCCAGCTCACCTACCCTGGGGGGGACTGAAGCTTTCTTT.

This clone was observed a few times. This rearrangement joins TRBV18 to TRBJ2-2; TRBD2 matches 14 bases. This CDR3 has 20 residues. The trim removed 3 bases at V and 4 bases at J, leaving 13 bases unmatched. CDR1 and CDR2 (germline): KGHSH, LQKENI. The CDR3 spells CASSPNPGTSGRRGTGELFF. The DNA of the CDR3 is TGTGCCAGCTCACCTAATCCCGGGACTAGCGGGAGAAGGGGCACCGGGGAGCTGTTTTTT.

The chain couples TRBV5-6 to TRBJ2-3; 12 bases agree with TRBD2. The germline V gene encodes CDR1 SGHDT and CDR2 YYEEEE. The CDR3 has 14 amino acids. J lost 5 bases, V lost 3 bases, and 1 base had no gene match. CDR3 sequence reads: CASSWGLAGDTQYF. CDR3 DNA: TGTGCCAGCAGCTGGGGACTAGCGGGAGATACGCAGTATTTT.

The gene calls are TRBV3-1 (or the pseudogene TRBV3-2) and TRBJ2-3; a possible D gene is TRBD2 (5 bases). The V gene lost 6 bases and the J gene lost 0 bases, with 16 bases spanning the gap. Germline V lookup: CDR1 LGHDT, CDR2 YNNKEL (reference sequence). CDR3 size: 16 residues. The CDR3 protein is CASRQRAARSTDTQYF. In DNA, the CDR3 is TGTGCCAGCAGGCAAAGAGCGGCCAGGAGCACAGATACGCAGTATTTT.

J is TRBJ1-5 and V is TRBV6-1; 7 positions match TRBD1. V was clipped by 3 bases and J by 6 bases; unmatched bases: 2. The CDR3 is 13 amino acids. CDR1 MNHNS and CDR2 SASEGT come from the germline V gene. CDR3 DNA sequence: TGTGCCAGCAGTGATAACAGGGGTCAGCCCCAGCATTTT. This codes for CASSDNRGQPQHF.

The rearrangement links TRBV6-2 or TRBV6-3 to TRBJ1-5; 9 nucleotides line up with TRBD1. J was trimmed by 2 bases and V by 2 bases; bases with no gene match: 7. The CDR3 runs 17 residues. The germline gives CDR1 MNHEY, CDR2 SVGEGT. CDR3 DNA: TGTGCCAGCAGTTACGAGGGGGACAGGGTTCGCAATCAGCCCCAGCATTTT. It translates to CASSYEGDRVRNQPQHF.